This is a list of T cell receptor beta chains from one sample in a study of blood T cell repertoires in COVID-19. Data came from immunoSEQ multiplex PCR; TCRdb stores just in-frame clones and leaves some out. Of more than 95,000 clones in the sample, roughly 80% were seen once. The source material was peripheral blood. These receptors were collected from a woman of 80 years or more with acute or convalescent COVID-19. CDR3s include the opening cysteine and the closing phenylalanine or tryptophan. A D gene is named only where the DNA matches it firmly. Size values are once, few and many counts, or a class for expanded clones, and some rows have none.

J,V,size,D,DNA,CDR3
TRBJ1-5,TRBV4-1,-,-,TGCGCCAGCAGCCAAGATGGCGGGAACAGCAATCAGCCCCAGCATTTT,CASSQDGGNSNQPQHF
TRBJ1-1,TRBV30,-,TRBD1,TGTGCCTGGAGGAGGGGGGACAGGCCCGTGAACACTGAAGCTTTCTTT,CAWRRGDRPVNTEAFF
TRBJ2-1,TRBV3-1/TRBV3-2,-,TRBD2,TGTGCCAGCAGCCTAGGACTAGCGGGAGATAATGAGCAGTTCTTC,CASSLGLAGDNEQFF
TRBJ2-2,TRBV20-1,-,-,TGCAGTGCTAGTCTACTTAACACCGGGGAGCTGTTTTTT,CSASLLNTGELFF
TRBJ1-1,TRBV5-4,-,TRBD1,TGTGCCAGCAGCCCAGGGGGCGCGAAAGACACTGAAGCTTTCTTT,CASSPGGAKDTEAFF
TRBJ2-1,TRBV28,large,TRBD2,TGTGCCAGCAGGCCAACTAGCGGGAGTCTTTATGAGCAGTTCTTC,CASRPTSGSLYEQFF
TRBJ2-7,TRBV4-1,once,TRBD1,TGCGCCAGCAGCTCCGGGACAGGGGCCACCTACGAGCAGTACTTC,CASSSGTGATYEQYF
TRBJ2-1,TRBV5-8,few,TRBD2,TGTGCCAGCAGCGTATCGGGGGAGGGCCCTCGACGAAATGAGCAGTTCTTC,CASSVSGEGPRRNEQFF
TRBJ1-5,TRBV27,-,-,TGTGCCAGCAGTCCCCTAGTAAGCCAAAATCAGCCCCAGCATTTT,CASSPLVSQNQPQHF
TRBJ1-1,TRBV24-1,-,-,TGTGCCACCAGTGAGGGAGACCAAGCTTTCTTT,CATSEGDQAFF
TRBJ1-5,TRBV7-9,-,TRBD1,TGTGCCAGCAGTCGACAGGGTAGCAATCAGCCCCAGCATTTT,CASSRQGSNQPQHF
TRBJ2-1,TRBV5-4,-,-,TGTGCCAGCAGCCCCGAGAGCCGTTCCTACAATGAGCAGTTCTTC,CASSPESRSYNEQFF
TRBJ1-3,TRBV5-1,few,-,TGCGCCAGCAGCTTTGAGAATCCGAACACCATATATTTT,CASSFENPNTIYF
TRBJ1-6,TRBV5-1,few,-,TGCGCCAGCAGCTCGGGAGGGGGGTCCTATAATTCACCCCTCCACTTT,CASSSGGGSYNSPLHF
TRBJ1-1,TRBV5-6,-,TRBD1,TGTGCCAGCAGCTTAAGGGGGCTGGCCGAAGCTTTCTTT,CASSLRGLAEAFF
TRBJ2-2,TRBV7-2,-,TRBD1,TGTGCCAGCAGCTTTTCCGCCGCCTCAGGGGGCAACACCGGGGAGCTGTTTTTT,CASSFSAASGGNTGELFF
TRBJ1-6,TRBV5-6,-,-,TGTGCCAGCAGCTTGAGGGCAGGGTCACCCCTCCACTTT,CASSLRAGSPLHF
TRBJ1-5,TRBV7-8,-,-,TGTGCCAGCAGCTTAAGGACAGACTTTAGCAATCAGCCCCAGCATTTT,CASSLRTDFSNQPQHF
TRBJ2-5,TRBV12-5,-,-,TGTGCTAGTGGTCCAGACAGGTACCAAGAGACCCAGTACTTC,CASGPDRYQETQYF
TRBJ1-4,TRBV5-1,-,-,TGCGCCAGCAGCTTGGAGGGAGCTAATGAAAAACTGTTTTTT,CASSLEGANEKLFF
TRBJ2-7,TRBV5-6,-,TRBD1,TGTGCCAGCAGCTTGTTGGGACAGAGCTCCTACGAGCAGTACTTC,CASSLLGQSSYEQYF
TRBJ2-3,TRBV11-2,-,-,TGTGCCAGCACCCCCCGGGCCAGGGCGGGCACAGATACGCAGTATTTT,CASTPRARAGTDTQYF
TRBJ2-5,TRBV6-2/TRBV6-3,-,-,TGTGCCAGCAGCGCGGGGGCTAGCGGTTCCTTCCAAGAGACCCAGTACTTC,CASSAGASGSFQETQYF
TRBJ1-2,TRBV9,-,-,TGTGCCAGCAGCGCTGGGGGCACTAACTATGGCTACACCTTC,CASSAGGTNYGYTF
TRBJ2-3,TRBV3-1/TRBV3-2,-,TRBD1,TGTGCCAGCAGCCAAGCCGTACAGGGGTTCACAGATACGCAGTATTTT,CASSQAVQGFTDTQYF
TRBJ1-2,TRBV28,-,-,TGTGCCAGCAGCTTGGGTCGACAGAGATATGGCTACACCTTC,CASSLGRQRYGYTF
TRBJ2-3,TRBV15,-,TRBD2,TGTGCCACCAGTCGACTAGCGGGAGCAGATACGCAGTATTTT,CATSRLAGADTQYF
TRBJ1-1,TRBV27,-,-,TGTGCCAGCAGTCGCCGGGATCCTGGTCCTGAAGCTTTCTTT,CASSRRDPGPEAFF
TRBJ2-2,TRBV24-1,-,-,TGTGCCACCAGTGACCTGCCTGGACAGACGGCGAACACCGGGGAGCTGTTTTTT,CATSDLPGQTANTGELFF
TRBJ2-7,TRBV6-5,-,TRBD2,TGTGCCAGCAGTAGAGTTGCTAGCGGGGAGTACGAGCAGTACTTC,CASSRVASGEYEQYF
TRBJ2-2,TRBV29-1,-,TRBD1,TGCAGCGTGACAGGGACAGGGGAAGACACCGGGGAGCTGTTTTTT,CSVTGTGEDTGELFF
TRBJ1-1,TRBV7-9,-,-,TGTGCCAGCAGCTTCAGAGGAATGAACACTGAAGCTTTCTTT,CASSFRGMNTEAFF
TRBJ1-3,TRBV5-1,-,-,TGCGCCAGCAGCTTGGAGCAAGGAAACACCATATATTTT,CASSLEQGNTIYF
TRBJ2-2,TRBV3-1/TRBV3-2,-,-,TGTGCCAGCAGCCAAGAGGACTCCCTGGGAGGGGAGCTGTTTTTT,CASSQEDSLGGELFF
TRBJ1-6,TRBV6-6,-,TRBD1,TGTGCCAGCAGGGCGCCGGGACAGGGTTTTAATTCACCCCTCCACTTT,CASRAPGQGFNSPLHF
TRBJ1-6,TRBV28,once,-,TGTGCCAGCAGTATCCGGGACTTCAGTTCACCCCTCCACTTT,CASSIRDFSSPLHF
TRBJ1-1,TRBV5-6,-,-,TGTGCCAGCAGCTTGTTAGCCTCAGGGTCGGAGACTGAAGCTTTCTTT,CASSLLASGSETEAFF
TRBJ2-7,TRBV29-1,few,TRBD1,TGCAGCGTCCCCGGACAGGGGGCCTACGAGCAGTACTTC,CSVPGQGAYEQYF
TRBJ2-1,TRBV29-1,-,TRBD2,TGCAGCGTTCTGGGGCGGGAGGTGCCTTATGAGCAGTTCTTC,CSVLGREVPYEQFF
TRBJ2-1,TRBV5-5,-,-,TGTGCCAGCAGCTTGTCTCTGAATGAGCAGTTCTTC,CASSLSLNEQFF
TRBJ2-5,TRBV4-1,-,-,TGCGCCAGCAGCCAGAGACAGCAAGAGACCCAGTACTTC,CASSQRQQETQYF
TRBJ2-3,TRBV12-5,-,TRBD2,TGTGCTAGTGGTCCACCCGGCGGGAGAGTCGCAGATACGCAGTATTTT,CASGPPGGRVADTQYF
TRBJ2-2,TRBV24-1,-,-,TGTGCCACCAGTGAACGGGGCGGGGAGCTGTTTTTT,CATSERGGELFF
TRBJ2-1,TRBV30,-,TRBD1,TGTGCCTGGAGTGTGGGACAGCGGAATGAGCAGTTCTTC,CAWSVGQRNEQFF
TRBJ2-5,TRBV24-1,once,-,TGTGCCACCAGTGATTCCCGTTTAGAGACCCAGTACTTC,CATSDSRLETQYF
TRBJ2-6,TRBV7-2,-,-,TGTGCCAGCAGCTTAACAGCCAACGTCCTGACTTTC,CASSLTANVLTF
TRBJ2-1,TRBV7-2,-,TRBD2,TGTGCCAGCAGCGCCAAAAGGCTAGCGGGATCAAATGAGCAGTTCTTC,CASSAKRLAGSNEQFF
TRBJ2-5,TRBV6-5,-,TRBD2,TGTGCCAGCAGTTCGCGCGGGGCTAGCGGGAAACAGACCCAGTACTTC,CASSSRGASGKQTQYF
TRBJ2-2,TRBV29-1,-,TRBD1,TGCAGCGTCCATCGGACAGGGGGGAACGGGGAGCTGTTTTTT,CSVHRTGGNGELFF
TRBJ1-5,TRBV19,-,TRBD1,TGTGCCAGTAGTACCGGGGACAGGGGCGGAGGGAATCAGCCCCAGCATTTT,CASSTGDRGGGNQPQHF
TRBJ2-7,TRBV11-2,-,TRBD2,TGTGCCAGCAGCCCCCCTAGCGGGAGGAGTTCCTACGAGCAGTACTTC,CASSPPSGRSSYEQYF
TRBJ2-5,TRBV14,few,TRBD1,TGTGCCAGCAGCCGGGACAGAGGGGAGACCCAGTACTTC,CASSRDRGETQYF
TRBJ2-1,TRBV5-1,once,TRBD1,TGCGCCAGCGGATCCACCGGGACAGGGTCCTACAATGAGCAGTTCTTC,CASGSTGTGSYNEQFF
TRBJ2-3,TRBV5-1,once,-,TGCGCCAGCGGTCTTACTCACACAGATACGCAGTATTTT,CASGLTHTDTQYF
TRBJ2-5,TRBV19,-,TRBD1,TGTGCCAGTGGACGCTCCTCGACAGGGGCAGAGACCCAGTACTTC,CASGRSSTGAETQYF
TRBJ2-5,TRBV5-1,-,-,TGCGCCAGCAGCATGGCTCCCTCCGAGACCCAGTACTTC,CASSMAPSETQYF
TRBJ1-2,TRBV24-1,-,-,TGTGCCACCAGTGACTGGGACTCTAACTATGGCTACACCTTC,CATSDWDSNYGYTF